A single sample is the source of the 23 T cell receptor beta chains below, sequenced in a study of graft-versus-host responses after intestinal transplantation. The protocol was immunoSEQ multiplex PCR, while the TCRdb copy is restricted to in-frame clones and leaves out a portion. The sample lists under 100,000 clones, over 80% occurring once. No antigen is known for these receptors. The sample here was unstimulated CD8+ T cells sorted from spleen or lymph node cells, taken before transplant. Receptor source: a human donor who was the organ donor for an intestinal transplant.

The chain combines TRBV5-8 with TRBJ1-6, with D possibly being TRBD1 (6 bases). The length of the CDR3 is 15 residues. Germline-derived CDR1 and CDR2 are SGHTS and YDEGEE. Trimming left V 0 bases short and J 6 bases short, with 10 bases between. The CDR3 here is CASSLDRVPNSPLHF. CDR3 coding DNA: TGTGCCAGCAGCTTGGACAGGGTTCCTAATTCACCCCTCCACTTT.

With regard to this clone: Distinct nucleotide sequences in the sample also encode this CDR3. The chain has TRBV19 and TRBJ1-2; possibly TRBD1 for D (6 bases). Deletions cut 3 bases from V and 4 bases from J, with 12 bases between. The length of the CDR3 is 14 residues. Germline V gene lookup returns CDR1 LNHDA and CDR2 SQIVND (reference sequence). Written as DNA, the CDR3 is TGTGCCAGTAGTATCGATGGACAGACCTATGGCTACACCTTC. It translates to CASSIDGQTYGYTF.

The J gene is TRBJ2-5, the V gene TRBV11-2; TRBD1 matches 10 bases. The CDR3 sequence is 16 residues long. Germline CDR1 is SGHAT and CDR2 is FQNNGV. The J segment lost 3 bases and the V segment lost 5 bases, leaving 9 bases of the junction unmatched. Written as DNA, the CDR3 is TGTGCCAGCAGCACCGGACAGGGGGAAAAAGAAGAGACCCAGTACTTC. Amino acid sequence: CASSTGQGEKEETQYF. Combining the CDR3 with reference TRBV11-2 and TRBJ2-5 gives the whole variable domain EAGVAQSPRYKIIEKRQSVAFWCNPISGHATLYWYQQILGQGPKLLIQFQNNGVVDDSQLPKDRFSAERLKGVDSTLKIQPAKLEDSAVYLCASSTGQGEKEETQYFGPGTRLLVL.

This clone has just one count. V and J are TRBV11-2 and TRBJ1-1, with D uncertain. CDR1 SGHAT and CDR2 FQNNGV come from the germline V gene. Trimming removed 3 bases at V and 2 bases at J, with 7 bases between. The CDR3 runs 13 residues. Written as DNA, the CDR3 is TGTGCCAGCAGCTTTGCGGGAAACACTGAAGCTTTCTTT. This encodes CASSFAGNTEAFF.

The chain joins TRBV21-1 to TRBJ1-2; whether TRBD1, the table's D call, matches the DNA was not checked. TRBV21-1 is a pseudogene locus. CDR3 length: 15 amino acids. The CDR3 DNA is TGTGCCAGCAGCCCCCCCCCGGACAGAACCGGCGGCTACACCTTC. Protein sequence: CASSPPPDRTGGYTF.

The chain employs TRBV18 and TRBJ1-1; tentatively, D is TRBD1 (6 bases). Germline V gene lookup returns CDR1 KGHSH and CDR2 LQKENI. Trimming pared 0 bases from V and 3 bases from J, leaving 14 bases between. The CDR3 is 16 amino acids. The CDR3: CASSPPGGRWDTEAFF. In nucleotides, the CDR3 is TGTGCCAGCTCACCACCGGGGGGGCGCTGGGACACTGAAGCTTTCTTT.

V gene TRBV10-3 combines with J gene TRBJ1-2; D perhaps matches TRBD1 (5 bases). There are 16 residues in the CDR3. The V gene's germline CDR1 is ENHRY and CDR2 SYGVKD. Trimming shortened V by 8 bases and J by 6 bases, and 25 bases separated the two germline ends. DNA of the CDR3: TGTGCCATCCGGCGGACCCCTACAGGCGCCTTTAATGGCTACACCTTC. As protein: CAIRRTPTGAFNGYTF.

This chain uses TRBV7-9 with TRBJ2-7; D is undetermined. The CDR3 spans 13 residues. CDR1 and CDR2 from the germline V gene are SEHNR and FQNEAQ (reference sequence). V was pared by 5 bases and J by 5 bases, with 13 bases between. CDR3 sequence reads: CASSRLGFHEQYF. In nucleotides, the CDR3 is TGTGCCAGCAGCCGCCTAGGTTTCCACGAGCAGTACTTC.

The chain uses TRBV1 and TRBJ2-2; the table assigns TRBD1, which was not confirmed against the DNA. TRBV1 is listed as a pseudogene. The CDR3 length is 17 residues. The CDR3: CTSSQHSHRVNTGELFF. DNA for the CDR3: TGCACCAGCAGCCAACACAGTCACAGGGTGAACACCGGGGAGCTGTTTTTT.

The chain combines TRBV27 with TRBJ2-1, with 7 bases aligning to TRBD1. The CDR3 has 13 residues. V gave up 7 bases and J gave up 6 bases; unmatched junction bases: 6. Germline CDR1 and CDR2: MNHEY and SMNVEV (reference sequence). The CDR3 DNA reads as TGTGCCAGCATTGGGCAGGGGGTCAATGAGCAGTTCTTC. Translation gives CASIGQGVNEQFF.

V gene TRBV19 combines with J gene TRBJ1-5; possible D gene TRBD1, 5 bases. The germline V and J ends were trimmed by 4 bases and 1 base, with 8 bases remaining between them. The CDR3 loop spans 14 amino acids. Germline-derived CDR1 and CDR2 are LNHDA and SQIVND (reference sequence). The CDR3 loop reads CASSTSGSNQPQHF. The CDR3 DNA follows: TGTGCCAGTAGTACCTCAGGGAGCAATCAGCCCCAGCATTTT. The full variable domain, its missing parts supplied by reference TRBV19 and TRBJ1-5, is DGGITQSPKYLFRKEGQNVTLSCEQNLNHDAMYWYRQDPGQGLRLIYYSQIVNDFQKGDIAEGYSVSREKKESFPLTVTSAQKNPTAFYLCASSTSGSNQPQHFGDGTRLSIL.

The rearrangement links TRBV5-1 to TRBJ2-3; no definite D call. The CDR3 contains 14 residues. CDR1 and CDR2 from the germline V gene are SGHRS and YFSETQ. V was shortened by 0 bases and J by 2 bases, with 7 bases between the two germline ends. The CDR3, as DNA: TGCGCCAGCAGCTTGGTTAGCTTCACAGATACGCAGTATTTT. Amino acid sequence: CASSLVSFTDTQYF.

The V gene is TRBV7-9, the J gene TRBJ2-1; 9 nucleotides line up with TRBD2. Trimming took 5 bases from V and 2 from J; bases not matched to a gene: 4. Germline V gene lookup returns CDR1 SEHNR and CDR2 FQNEAQ (reference sequence). The CDR3 length is 15 residues. The CDR3 nucleotides are TGTGCCAGCAGCCGGGGACTAGCCGCCTACAATGAGCAGTTCTTC. Amino acids: CASSRGLAAYNEQFF.

The rearrangement links TRBV7-6 to TRBJ2-2; 7 nucleotides agree with TRBD1. V gave up 5 bases and J gave up 6 bases; unmatched junction bases: 3. Germline V gene lookup returns CDR1 SGHVS and CDR2 FNYEAQ. The CDR3 extends over 13 amino acids. As DNA, the CDR3 is TGTGCCAGCAGCCCCCAGGGGGCCGGGGAGCTGTTTTTT. Protein product: CASSPQGAGELFF. The complete variable domain, with remaining parts taken from reference TRBV7-6 and TRBJ2-2, reads GAGVSQSPRYKVTKRGQDVALRCDPISGHVSLYWYRQALGQGPEFLTYFNYEAQQDKSGLPNDRFSAERPEGSISTLTIQRTEQRDSAMYRCASSPQGAGELFFGEGSRLTVL.

The rearrangement uses TRBV11-1 and TRBJ2-1; weak D call: TRBD2 (6 bases). Germline values: CDR1 SGHAT, CDR2 FQDESV (reference sequence). Trimming removed 4 bases at V and 2 bases at J, with 18 bases between. The length of the CDR3 is 17 residues. Written as DNA, the CDR3 is TGTGCCAGCAGCTATAGGACCCCCGGGGGAACCTACAATGAGCAGTTCTTC. This encodes CASSYRTPGGTYNEQFF.

The V and J genes are TRBV27 and TRBJ2-2; TRBD2 agrees at 11 bases. V was pared by 7 bases and J by 7 bases, with 5 bases of the junction left unmatched. The CDR3 length is 14 residues. Germline V gives CDR1 MNHEY, CDR2 SMNVEV (reference sequence). The DNA for the CDR3 is TGTGCCAGCAATATAGCGGGAGGGCGCGGGGAGCTGTTTTTT. This sequence encodes CASNIAGGRGELFF.

The rearrangement joins TRBV7-3 to TRBJ1-1; 10 bases agree with TRBD1. The trim removed 6 bases at V and 6 bases at J, leaving 7 bases unmatched. Germline loops: CDR1 SGHTA, CDR2 FQGTGA. The CDR3 sequence is 14 residues long. CDR3 DNA sequence: TGTGCCAGCAGTTCGACAGGGGGCATCGCTGAAGCTTTCTTT. Translation: CASSSTGGIAEAFF.

V and J are TRBV4-1 and TRBJ1-6; a possible D gene is TRBD1 (5 bases). Germline V gene lookup returns CDR1 MGHRA and CDR2 YSYEKL. The CDR3 covers 17 residues. Trimming left V 3 bases short and J 0 bases short, with 12 bases between. Here the CDR3 DNA reads TGCGCCAGCAGCCAGAAGCCAGACAGCTCCTATAATTCACCCCTCCACTTT. This codes for CASSQKPDSSYNSPLHF.

The chain uses TRBV27 and TRBJ2-7; a weak D match, TRBD2 (6 bases). V was shortened by 6 bases and J by 2 bases, with 14 bases between the two germline ends. The CDR3 runs 14 residues. CDR1 is MNHEY and CDR2 is SMNVEV in the germline V gene (reference sequence). CDR3 DNA sequence: TGTGCCAGCAGCCCCGGGGGTACCCCCTACGAGCAGTACTTC. This gives the protein CASSPGGTPYEQYF.

This clone was recorded only once. This chain uses TRBV4-2 with TRBJ1-1, with TRBD1 identical over 9 bases. The CDR3 has 14 residues. The J segment lost 11 bases and the V segment lost 3 bases, leaving 10 bases of the junction unmatched. Germline values: CDR1 LGHNA, CDR2 YNFKEQ. DNA of the CDR3: TGTGCCAGCAGCCAGGGACAGGGCGGAATATTGGCTTTCTTT. Translation gives CASSQGQGGILAFF.

This rearrangement joins TRBV2 to TRBJ2-7; the D gene is possibly TRBD2 (5 bases). Between the trimmed V and J ends, which lost 1 base and 6 bases, there was a span of 7 bases. The CDR3 is made up of 12 amino acids. CDR1 SNHLY and CDR2 FYNNEI come from the germline V gene. CDR3 loop: CASSEVGVEQYF. CDR3 sequence (DNA): TGTGCCAGCAGTGAAGTCGGGGTCGAGCAGTACTTC.

The V call is TRBV28, the J call TRBJ2-7; D gene unclear. Trimming shortened V by 6 bases and J by 0 bases, and 18 bases separated the two germline ends. CDR1 MDHEN and CDR2 SYDVKM come from the germline V gene. The CDR3 is made up of 16 amino acids. The CDR3 DNA follows: TGTGCCAGCAGCCTCCTGATGCAGGCCAGCTCCTACGAGCAGTACTTC. Its protein is CASSLLMQASSYEQYF.

CDR3 coding DNA: TGTGCCAGCAGCTTAACAGGGGGAGAGCTGTTTTTT. Residues: CASSLTGGELFF. V usage is TRBV11-3 and J usage is TRBJ2-2; TRBD1 agrees at 8 bases. Germline V lookup: CDR1 SGHNT, CDR2 YENEEA. J was trimmed by 11 bases and V by 2 bases; bases with no gene match: 1. The CDR3 runs to 12 residues. Full variable domain (remainder filled in from reference TRBV11-3 and TRBJ2-2): EAGVVQSPRYKIIEKKQPVAFWCNPISGHNTLYWYLQNLGQGPELLIRYENEEAVDDSQLPKDRFSAERLKGVDSTLKIQPAELGDSAVYLCASSLTGGELFFGEGSRLTVL.